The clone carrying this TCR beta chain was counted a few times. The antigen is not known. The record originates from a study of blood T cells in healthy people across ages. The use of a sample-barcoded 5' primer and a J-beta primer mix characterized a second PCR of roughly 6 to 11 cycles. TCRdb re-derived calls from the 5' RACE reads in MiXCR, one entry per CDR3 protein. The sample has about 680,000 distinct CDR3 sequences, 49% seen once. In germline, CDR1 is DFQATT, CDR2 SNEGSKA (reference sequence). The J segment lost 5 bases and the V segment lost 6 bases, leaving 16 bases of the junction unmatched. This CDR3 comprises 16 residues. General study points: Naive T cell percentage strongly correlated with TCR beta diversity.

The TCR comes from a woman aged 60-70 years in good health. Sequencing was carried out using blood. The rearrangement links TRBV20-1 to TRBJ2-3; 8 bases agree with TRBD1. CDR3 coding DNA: TGCAGTGCGACCCATTTGTCGGGACAGGCGCAAGATACGCAGTATTTT. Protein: CSATHLSGQAQDTQYF.